The clone carrying this T cell receptor (beta chain) was picked up a small number of times. This sample is drawn from a study of T cells in Graves' hyperthyroidism and ophthalmopathy. Researchers took RNA transcripts and amplified the TCR beta CDR3 regions from them. With the HTBI primer set, the TCR CDR3 went through a first round of RT-PCR. TCRdb used MiXCR to reprocess the multiplex PCR reads, holding one entry per CDR3 protein. Among about 840,000 distinct CDR3 sequences listed, over 35% were seen once. The CDR3 loop spans 17 amino acids. Trimming at V came to 3 bases and at J to 4 bases, leaving 14 bases not matched to a gene. Per germline, CDR1 DFQATT and CDR2 SNEGSKA (reference sequence).

The chain recombines TRBV20-1 with TRBJ1-1; 10 bases align to TRBD1. The sequence came from a man between 18 and 35 years old with Graves' hyperthyroidism. The sequenced material came from blood. CDR3 residues: CSARDPYVRTGGTEAFF. CDR3 DNA: TGCAGTGCTAGGGATCCTTATGTTAGGACAGGGGGCACTGAAGCTTTCTTT.